The next 2 T cell receptor beta chains were all read from a single sample in a study of blood T cell repertoires in COVID-19. Clones were read by immunoSEQ multiplex PCR, and TCRdb kept only the in-frame ones, dropping some. The profile shows 150,000 to 200,000 clones, approximately 86% of them singletons. The sample consisted of peripheral blood. These TCRs come from a man aged 45-60 years with active or convalescent COVID-19.

The chain employs TRBV28 and TRBJ1-6; the D gene is possibly TRBD1 (5 bases). The CDR3 runs 12 residues. Germline values: CDR1 MDHEN, CDR2 SYDVKM. Trimming took 6 bases from V and 8 from J, leaving 8 bases between them. The CDR3 bases are TGTGCCAGCAGGAAAGGGGATTCACCCCTCCACTTT. It codes for CASRKGDSPLHF.

This sequence joins TRBV30 and TRBJ1-4; TRBD1 is a possible D gene (6 bases). CDR3 size: 15 residues. Germline loops: CDR1 GTSNPN, CDR2 SVGIG (reference sequence). V was shortened by 3 bases and J by 0 bases, with 11 bases between the two germline ends. CDR3 in amino acids: CAWSLGTTTNEKLFF. Written as DNA, the CDR3 is TGTGCCTGGAGCCTAGGGACAACAACTAATGAAAAACTGTTTTTT.